The T cell receptor beta chain described here comes from a study of radiotherapy plus CTLA-4 blockade in lung cancer. Study-wide background: Disease control was achieved by approximately 32% of patients, and objective responses by less than 20%.

Per germline, CDR1 LGHNA and CDR2 YSLEER. Trimming took 0 bases from V and 6 from J; bases not matched to a gene: 8. CDR3 size: 16 residues. Chemo-refractory metastatic non-small-cell lung cancer patients received focal radiation with ipilimumab CTLA-4 blockade. Note on this clone: The antigen is undetermined.

Study findings and constraints: Blood saw expansion of tumor-derived TCR clones after radiotherapy plus ipilimumab. Reports state that early shifts in blood T cell clones, with interferon-beta, best predicted response.

Some clones are missing from TCRdb's copy, which holds only in-frame ones; the method was immunoSEQ multiplex PCR. Here the sample spans around 26,000 clones, around 70% being singletons. This chain joins TRBV4-3 and TRBJ2-1; 7 bases are shared with TRBD1. The starting material was peripheral blood, obtained from a patient treated with radiotherapy plus ipilimumab. This receptor was obtained from a human donor with non-small cell lung cancer who had stable disease on radiotherapy plus ipilimumab. The CDR3 sequence: CASSQEASQGVNEQFF. The CDR3 DNA reads TGCGCCAGCAGCCAAGAGGCAAGCCAGGGGGTCAATGAGCAGTTCTTC.